This T cell receptor (beta chain) was captured by sequencing in a study of response to subunit inactivated influenza vaccine. Study-level findings and limits: The authors offered the suggestion that each seasonal influenza vaccination recruits few new T cells.

The CDR3 spans 15 residues. V was pared by 2 bases and J by 0 bases, with 9 bases between. CDR1 is SGHTA, CDR2 FQGNSA, per germline. Via MiXCR, TCRdb re-called the RT-PCR reads, giving one row per CDR3 protein. This table holds more than 600,000 distinct CDR3 sequences, about a fifth found once. With regard to this clonotype: Its target is unknown.

The starting material was PBMCs from blood, obtained about 5 days after vaccination. The sequence derives from a middle-aged man who received an inactivated influenza vaccine. The chain uses TRBV7-2 and TRBJ2-3, with a possible D match to TRBD1 (6 bases). Here the CDR3 reads CASSLNRVSTDTQYF. The DNA for the CDR3 is TGTGCCAGCAGCTTAAACAGGGTTAGCACAGATACGCAGTATTTT.